This T cell receptor (beta chain) stems from a study of blood T cell repertoires in COVID-19. Across the whole study: Specimens from acute and convalescent COVID-19 originated in the United States, Italy and Spain.

Germline V gives CDR1 LNHDA, CDR2 SQIVND (reference sequence). The V end lost 4 bases, the J end lost 11 bases, and 11 bases lay between the germline ends. The CDR3 loop spans 11 amino acids. The repertoire was sequenced with immunoSEQ multiplex PCR; TCRdb's copy has only in-frame clones and lacks some. This table holds about 64,000 clones, 88% found once. The TCR was taken from a middle-aged woman who had recovered from COVID-19. The chain carries TRBV19 and TRBJ1-1; D gene unclear. Material: PBMCs or T cells enriched from blood (not recorded which). The CDR3: CASSTRGMAFF. The CDR3, as DNA: TGTGCCAGTAGTACCCGAGGAATGGCTTTCTTT. Using reference TRBV19 and TRBJ1-1 for the parts outside the CDR3, the full variable domain is DGGITQSPKYLFRKEGQNVTLSCEQNLNHDAMYWYRQDPGQGLRLIYYSQIVNDFQKGDIAEGYSVSREKKESFPLTVTSAQKNPTAFYLCASSTRGMAFFGQGTRLTVV.